The 30 T cell receptor beta chains given below trace back to one sample, sequenced in a study of chemoradiotherapy in HPV16-positive cancers. Libraries were prepared by immunoSEQ multiplex PCR; TCRdb keeps only in-frame clonotypes and omits some of them. Among 12,000 or so clones listed, around 80% were seen once. This specimen was taken from a patient who underwent chemoradiotherapy. Receptor source: a human donor with HPV-associated anogenital cancer.

This clone was detected only a few times. This sequence joins TRBV10-3 and TRBJ1-6; 10 bases are shared with TRBD1. CDR3 length: 15 residues. Germline CDR1 ENHRY, CDR2 SYGVKD. J lost 6 bases, V lost 6 bases, and 5 bases had no gene match. This CDR3 reads CAIRPGQGGNSPLHF. DNA of the CDR3: TGTGCCATCAGACCCGGACAGGGGGGTAATTCACCCCTCCACTTT.

This chain joins TRBV5-5 and TRBJ2-7; D is uncertain. CDR1 SGHKS and CDR2 YYEKEE come from the germline V gene (reference sequence). This CDR3 spans 15 amino acids. V was cut by 3 bases and J by 3 bases, with 16 bases left in between. CDR3 DNA: TGTGCCAGCAGCTATAATATTGCAGATATCTACGAGCAGTACTTC. It specifies CASSYNIADIYEQYF.

CDR3 region: CAWSPGERDYGYTF. CDR3 nucleotide sequence: TGTGCCTGGAGTCCCGGTGAGCGCGACTATGGCTACACCTTC. The rearrangement joins TRBV30 to TRBJ1-2; D ambiguous. Germline CDR1 and CDR2: GTSNPN and SVGIG (reference sequence). With 2 bases removed from V and 3 bases from J, the gap between germline ends came to 13 bases. This CDR3 is 14 amino acids long.

The V call is TRBV5-6, the J call TRBJ1-2; 7 bases fit TRBD1. After removal of 2 bases from V and 4 bases from J, the junction contained 8 bases not matched to a gene. There are 15 residues in the CDR3. Germline lookup yields CDR1 SGHDT and CDR2 YYEEEE. In DNA form, the CDR3 reads TGTGCCAGCAGCTTCGGCCCGACAGGGACCTATGGCTACACCTTC. Translating it yields CASSFGPTGTYGYTF.

This chain uses TRBV18 with TRBJ2-6; D is perhaps TRBD1 (6 bases). Germline CDR1 is KGHSH and CDR2 is LQKENI. The CDR3 is made up of 15 amino acids. V was trimmed by 1 base and J by 2 bases, leaving 6 bases between them. CDR3 bases: TGTGCCAGCTCACCACGGACAGCTGGGGCCAACGTCCTGACTTTC. Its protein is CASSPRTAGANVLTF.

This rearrangement joins TRBV9 to TRBJ2-7, with a possible D match to TRBD1 (6 bases). The CDR3 is made up of 15 amino acids. The germline V gene encodes CDR1 SGDLS and CDR2 YYNGEE. Trimming took off 2 bases at V and 2 bases at J, with 14 bases between the two ends. DNA of the CDR3: TGTGCCAGCAGCGTTGGGGGCGGCGTCCCCTACGAGCAGTACTTC. This codes for CASSVGGGVPYEQYF.

The chain employs TRBV11-2 and TRBJ1-4; maybe TRBD1 (6 bases). Per the germline V gene, CDR1 is SGHAT and CDR2 is FQNNGV. V was cut by 6 bases and J by 7 bases, with 12 bases left in between. This CDR3 contains 13 residues. CDR3 in DNA: TGTGCCAGCAGTCAGGGGACACTTGAAAAACTGTTTTTT. This sequence encodes CASSQGTLEKLFF.

V usage is TRBV28 and J usage is TRBJ1-2; D ambiguous. The CDR3 runs to 12 residues. V shed 2 bases and J shed 4 bases, with 5 bases lying between them. The germline V gene has CDR1 MDHEN and CDR2 SYDVKM. CDR3 protein: CASSLQSYGYTF. CDR3 nucleotide sequence: TGTGCCAGCAGTTTACAAAGCTATGGCTACACCTTC.

This clone was picked up a small number of times. This rearrangement joins TRBV9 to TRBJ1-6, with D possibly matching TRBD1 (5 bases). This CDR3 is built from 13 residues. CDR1 is SGDLS, CDR2 YYNGEE, per germline. Trimming cost V 0 bases and J 10 bases, with 8 bases left between them. For the CDR3, the DNA is TGTGCCAGCAGCGTAGGAGGGGACTCACCCCTCCACTTT. Translated, it gives CASSVGGDSPLHF.

This chain connects TRBV7-9 to TRBJ2-5; D is perhaps TRBD1 (5 bases). The CDR3 covers 16 residues. In germline, CDR1 is SEHNR, CDR2 FQNEAQ (reference sequence). V lost 2 bases to trimming and J lost 1 base, with 14 bases between them. The CDR3 protein is CASSLPRQSSQETQYF. The DNA for the CDR3 is TGTGCCAGCAGCTTACCCCGACAGTCCAGCCAAGAGACCCAGTACTTC.

The V and J genes are TRBV4-1 and TRBJ2-1; TRBD1 aligns across 7 bases. CDR1 and CDR2 (germline): MGHRA, YSYEKL. J gave up 4 bases and V 4 bases, and 4 bases lay outside the gene matches. The CDR3 spans 14 residues. CDR3 nucleotide sequence: TGCGCCAGCAGCCGATGGGACAGATACAATGAGCAGTTCTTC. Amino acids: CASSRWDRYNEQFF.

This chain joins TRBV30 and TRBJ1-4; the D is unclear. The CDR3 is made up of 12 amino acids. Germline CDR1 reads GTSNPN; CDR2 reads SVGIG (reference sequence). V was cut by 7 bases and J by 10 bases, with 16 bases left in between. The CDR3 sequence is CASGNPTPKLFF. The CDR3, as DNA: TGTGCCTCGGGAAACCCTACCCCAAAACTGTTTTTT. The full variable domain, rest sourced from reference TRBV30 and TRBJ1-4, is SQTIHQWPATLVQPVGSPLSLECTVEGTSNPNLYWYRQAAGRGLQLLFYSVGIGQISSEVPQNLSASRPQDRQFILSSKKLLLSDSGFYLCASGNPTPKLFFGSGTQLSVL.

The chain recombines TRBV29-1 with TRBJ2-1; 13 bases match TRBD2. The CDR3 is made up of 14 amino acids. After removal of 6 bases from V and 9 bases from J, the junction contained 8 bases not matched to a gene. CDR1 is SQVTM, CDR2 ANQGSEA, per germline. This CDR3 reads CSVLGLAGKGEQFF. The CDR3 coding sequence is TGCAGCGTATTGGGACTAGCGGGGAAGGGTGAGCAGTTCTTC.

V gene TRBV6-5 combines with J gene TRBJ1-1; possible D gene TRBD1, 5 bases. This CDR3 comprises 13 residues. V was cut by 11 bases and J by 5 bases, with 18 bases left in between. Germline loops: CDR1 MNHEY, CDR2 SVGAGI. CDR3 protein: CASQAGPTTEAFF. The CDR3, as DNA: TGTGCCTCCCAGGCGGGACCGACGACTGAAGCTTTCTTT.

The table lists this clone with a count of one. This chain links TRBV7-3 with TRBJ2-2; 10 nucleotides line up with TRBD2. Trimming at V came to 4 bases and at J to 6 bases, leaving 8 bases not matched to a gene. Germline CDR1 SGHTA, CDR2 FQGTGA. The CDR3 consists of 16 residues. The DNA of the CDR3 is TGTGCCAGCAGCTCCAGCGGGGGGGCCAACGCCGGGGAGCTGTTTTTT. Protein product: CASSSSGGANAGELFF.

The J gene is TRBJ2-7, the V gene TRBV2; 8 bases line up with TRBD1. CDR1 is SNHLY and CDR2 is FYNNEI in the germline V gene. Trimming removed 5 bases from V and 1 base from J; junction bases left unmatched: 4. CDR3 size: 14 residues. CDR3 sequence: CASSTGQGSYEQYF. DNA of the CDR3: TGTGCCAGCAGTACCGGACAGGGTTCCTACGAGCAGTACTTC.

This chain joins TRBV15 and TRBJ1-3; 7 nucleotides match TRBD1. Trimming took 7 bases from V and 3 from J; bases not matched to a gene: 6. CDR1 LNHNV and CDR2 YYDKDF come from the germline V gene (reference sequence). The CDR3 is 14 amino acids. CDR3 DNA: TGTGCCACCAAGGCAGGGGGGTATGGAAACACCATATATTTT. Encoded protein: CATKAGGYGNTIYF.

This chain's CDR3 is CASSQDSQETQYF. The CDR3 DNA reads TGTGCCAGCAGCCAGGACTCACAAGAGACCCAGTACTTC. The chain recombines TRBV5-4 with TRBJ2-5; maybe TRBD2 (5 bases). The CDR3 runs 13 residues. Trimming pared 4 bases from V and 2 bases from J, leaving 9 bases between. Looked up from germline, CDR1 is SGHNT and CDR2 is YYREEE (reference sequence).

J is TRBJ1-5 and V is TRBV11-2; 7 bases are shared with TRBD1. V lost 2 bases, J lost 6 bases, and 7 bases stayed unmatched. From germline, CDR1 is SGHAT and CDR2 FQNNGV. The CDR3 spans 15 residues. The CDR3 loop reads CASSLRGGGGQPQHF. The CDR3 DNA follows: TGTGCCAGCAGCTTACGTGGAGGGGGCGGTCAGCCCCAGCATTTT.

The chain couples TRBV6-1 to TRBJ2-2; D gene unclear. In germline, CDR1 is MNHNS, CDR2 SASEGT. The CDR3 contains 16 residues. V gave up 0 bases and J gave up 5 bases, with 13 bases separating them. This CDR3 is CASSEALLTETGELFF. CDR3 DNA: TGTGCCAGCAGTGAAGCGCTTCTGACGGAGACCGGGGAGCTGTTTTTT.

The rearrangement joins TRBV5-1 to TRBJ1-1, with D tentatively TRBD1 (6 bases). Germline-derived CDR1 and CDR2 are SGHRS and YFSETQ. The V and J ends lost 2 bases and 4 bases respectively, with 12 bases between them. This CDR3 spans 14 amino acids. DNA of the CDR3: TGCGCCAGCAGCTTAACAACAGGGAGCACTGAAGCTTTCTTT. It translates to CASSLTTGSTEAFF.

The CDR3 DNA reads TGTGCCAGCAGTGAAAACCGCCCCGGGGGGAGATACAATGAGCAGTTCTTC. Amino acid sequence: CASSENRPGGRYNEQFF. The chain couples TRBV2 to TRBJ2-1, with TRBD2 matching over 7 bases. The CDR3 length is 17 residues. Germline V CDR1 and CDR2: SNHLY, FYNNEI. V lost 2 bases, J lost 4 bases, and 11 bases stayed unmatched.

The genes are TRBV4-1 and TRBJ1-2; 7 positions agree with TRBD1. J was trimmed by 5 bases and V by 1 base; bases with no gene match: 10. The CDR3 loop spans 16 amino acids. Germline CDR1 is MGHRA and CDR2 is YSYEKL. CDR3 region: CASSQGPGDSLYGYTF. CDR3 DNA sequence: TGCGCCAGCAGCCAAGGCCCTGGGGACAGCTTATATGGCTACACCTTC.

The chain carries TRBV5-4 and TRBJ1-1; 8 positions match TRBD1. V lost 6 bases to trimming and J lost 3 bases; unmatched junction nucleotides: 4. Germline V gives CDR1 SGHNT, CDR2 YYREEE (reference sequence). This CDR3 spans 13 amino acids. CDR3 sequence reads: CASKMGQDTEAFF. Written as DNA, the CDR3 is TGTGCCAGCAAGATGGGACAGGACACTGAAGCTTTCTTT.

The CDR3 protein is CASSQRGFYDKNIQYF. CDR3 nucleotides: TGTGCCAGCAGTCAGAGGGGTTTTTATGACAAAAACATTCAGTACTTC. V gene TRBV28 combines with J gene TRBJ2-4, with D perhaps given as TRBD1 or TRBD2 (5 bases each). Trimming shortened V by 5 bases and J by 3 bases, and 17 bases separated the two germline ends. Germline CDR1 is MDHEN and CDR2 is SYDVKM. The CDR3 runs to 16 residues.

The rearrangement uses TRBV5-4 and TRBJ2-1; perhaps TRBD2 as D (7 bases). Germline V gene data show CDR1 as SGHNT and CDR2 as YYREEE (reference sequence). Trimming shortened V by 4 bases and J by 7 bases, and 12 bases separated the two germline ends. This CDR3 comprises 13 residues. The CDR3 sequence is CASSAGGPNEQFF. Here the CDR3 DNA reads TGTGCCAGCAGCGCCGGGGGGCCGAATGAGCAGTTCTTC.

This clone was recorded once. This chain uses TRBV19 with TRBJ1-2, with D possibly matching TRBD1 (6 bases). CDR1 is LNHDA and CDR2 is SQIVND in the germline V gene (reference sequence). Trimming pared 6 bases from V and 0 bases from J, leaving 11 bases between. The CDR3 has 14 residues. This CDR3 is CASSHTGTNYGYTF. The CDR3 nucleotides read TGTGCCAGTAGCCATACAGGGACTAACTATGGCTACACCTTC.

The chain has TRBV9 and TRBJ2-3, with a possible D match to TRBD2 (6 bases). CDR1 and CDR2 (germline): SGDLS, YYNGEE. Deletions cut 1 base from V and 3 bases from J, with 15 bases between. The CDR3 contains 16 residues. CDR3 in amino acids: CASSVSGEFGTDTQYF. As DNA, the CDR3 is TGTGCCAGCAGCGTATCGGGGGAATTTGGGACAGATACGCAGTATTTT.

The genes are TRBV4-2 and TRBJ2-1, with 8 bases matching TRBD2. CDR1 and CDR2 from the germline V gene are LGHNA and YNFKEQ. This CDR3 region has 14 residues. V lost 4 bases and J lost 2; bases outside the gene matches: 1. This CDR3 is CASSPGGPYNEQFF. The CDR3 DNA sequence: TGTGCCAGCAGCCCGGGGGGGCCCTACAATGAGCAGTTCTTC.

The V gene is TRBV6-6, the J gene TRBJ1-5; a possible D gene is TRBD1 (5 bases). The V gene lost 0 bases and the J gene lost 4 bases, with 13 bases spanning the gap. Germline V lookup: CDR1 MNHNY, CDR2 SVGAGI (reference sequence). This CDR3 is built from 16 residues. The CDR3 coding sequence is TGTGCCAGCAGTTACTCGAGCGGAACAGGTAATCAGCCCCAGCATTTT. It codes for CASSYSSGTGNQPQHF.